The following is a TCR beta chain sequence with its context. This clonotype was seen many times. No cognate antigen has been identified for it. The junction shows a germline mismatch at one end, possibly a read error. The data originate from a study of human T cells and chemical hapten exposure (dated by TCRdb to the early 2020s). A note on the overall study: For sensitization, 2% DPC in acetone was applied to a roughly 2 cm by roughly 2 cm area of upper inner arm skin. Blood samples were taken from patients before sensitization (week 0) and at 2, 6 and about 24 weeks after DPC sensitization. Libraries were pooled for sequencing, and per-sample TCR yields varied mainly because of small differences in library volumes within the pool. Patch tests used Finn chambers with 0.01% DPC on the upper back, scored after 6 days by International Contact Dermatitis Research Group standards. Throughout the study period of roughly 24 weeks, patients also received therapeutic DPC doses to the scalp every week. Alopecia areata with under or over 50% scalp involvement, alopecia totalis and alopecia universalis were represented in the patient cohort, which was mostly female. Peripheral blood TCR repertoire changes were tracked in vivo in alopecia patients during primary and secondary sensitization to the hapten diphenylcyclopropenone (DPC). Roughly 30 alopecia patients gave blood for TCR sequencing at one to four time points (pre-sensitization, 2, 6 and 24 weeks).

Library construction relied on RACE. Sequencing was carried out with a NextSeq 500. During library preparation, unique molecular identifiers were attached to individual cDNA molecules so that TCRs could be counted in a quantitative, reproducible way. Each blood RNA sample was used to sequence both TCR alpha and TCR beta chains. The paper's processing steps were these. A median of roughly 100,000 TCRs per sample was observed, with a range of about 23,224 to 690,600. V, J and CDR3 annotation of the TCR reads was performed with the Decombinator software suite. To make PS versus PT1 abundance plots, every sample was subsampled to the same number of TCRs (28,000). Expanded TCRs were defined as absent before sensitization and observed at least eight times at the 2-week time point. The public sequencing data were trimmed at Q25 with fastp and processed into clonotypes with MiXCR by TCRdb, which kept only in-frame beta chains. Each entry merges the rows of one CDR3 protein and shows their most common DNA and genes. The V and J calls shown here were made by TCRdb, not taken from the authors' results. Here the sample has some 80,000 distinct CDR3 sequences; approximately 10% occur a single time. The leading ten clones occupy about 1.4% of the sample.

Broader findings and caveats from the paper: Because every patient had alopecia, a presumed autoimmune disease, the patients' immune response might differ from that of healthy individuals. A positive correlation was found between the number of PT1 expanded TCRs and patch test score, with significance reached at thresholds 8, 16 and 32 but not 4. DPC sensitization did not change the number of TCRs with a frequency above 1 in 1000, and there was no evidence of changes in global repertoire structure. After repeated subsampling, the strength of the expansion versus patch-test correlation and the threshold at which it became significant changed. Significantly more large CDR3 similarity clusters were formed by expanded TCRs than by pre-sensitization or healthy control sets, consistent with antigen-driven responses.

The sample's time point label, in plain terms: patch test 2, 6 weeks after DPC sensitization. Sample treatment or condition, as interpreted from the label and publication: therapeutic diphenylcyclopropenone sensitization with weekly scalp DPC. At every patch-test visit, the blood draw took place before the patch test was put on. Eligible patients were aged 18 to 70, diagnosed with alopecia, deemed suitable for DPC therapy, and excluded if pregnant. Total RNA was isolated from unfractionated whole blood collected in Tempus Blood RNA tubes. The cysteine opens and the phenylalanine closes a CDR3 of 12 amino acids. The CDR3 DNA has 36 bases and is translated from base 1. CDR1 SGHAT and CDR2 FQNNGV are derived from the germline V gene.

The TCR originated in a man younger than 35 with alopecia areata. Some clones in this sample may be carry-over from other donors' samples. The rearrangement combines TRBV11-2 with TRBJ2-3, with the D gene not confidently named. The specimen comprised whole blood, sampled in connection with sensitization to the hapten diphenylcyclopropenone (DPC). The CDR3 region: CASSYDQGPNHF. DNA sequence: TGTGCCAGCAGTTATGACCAAGGGCCTAATCATTTT.